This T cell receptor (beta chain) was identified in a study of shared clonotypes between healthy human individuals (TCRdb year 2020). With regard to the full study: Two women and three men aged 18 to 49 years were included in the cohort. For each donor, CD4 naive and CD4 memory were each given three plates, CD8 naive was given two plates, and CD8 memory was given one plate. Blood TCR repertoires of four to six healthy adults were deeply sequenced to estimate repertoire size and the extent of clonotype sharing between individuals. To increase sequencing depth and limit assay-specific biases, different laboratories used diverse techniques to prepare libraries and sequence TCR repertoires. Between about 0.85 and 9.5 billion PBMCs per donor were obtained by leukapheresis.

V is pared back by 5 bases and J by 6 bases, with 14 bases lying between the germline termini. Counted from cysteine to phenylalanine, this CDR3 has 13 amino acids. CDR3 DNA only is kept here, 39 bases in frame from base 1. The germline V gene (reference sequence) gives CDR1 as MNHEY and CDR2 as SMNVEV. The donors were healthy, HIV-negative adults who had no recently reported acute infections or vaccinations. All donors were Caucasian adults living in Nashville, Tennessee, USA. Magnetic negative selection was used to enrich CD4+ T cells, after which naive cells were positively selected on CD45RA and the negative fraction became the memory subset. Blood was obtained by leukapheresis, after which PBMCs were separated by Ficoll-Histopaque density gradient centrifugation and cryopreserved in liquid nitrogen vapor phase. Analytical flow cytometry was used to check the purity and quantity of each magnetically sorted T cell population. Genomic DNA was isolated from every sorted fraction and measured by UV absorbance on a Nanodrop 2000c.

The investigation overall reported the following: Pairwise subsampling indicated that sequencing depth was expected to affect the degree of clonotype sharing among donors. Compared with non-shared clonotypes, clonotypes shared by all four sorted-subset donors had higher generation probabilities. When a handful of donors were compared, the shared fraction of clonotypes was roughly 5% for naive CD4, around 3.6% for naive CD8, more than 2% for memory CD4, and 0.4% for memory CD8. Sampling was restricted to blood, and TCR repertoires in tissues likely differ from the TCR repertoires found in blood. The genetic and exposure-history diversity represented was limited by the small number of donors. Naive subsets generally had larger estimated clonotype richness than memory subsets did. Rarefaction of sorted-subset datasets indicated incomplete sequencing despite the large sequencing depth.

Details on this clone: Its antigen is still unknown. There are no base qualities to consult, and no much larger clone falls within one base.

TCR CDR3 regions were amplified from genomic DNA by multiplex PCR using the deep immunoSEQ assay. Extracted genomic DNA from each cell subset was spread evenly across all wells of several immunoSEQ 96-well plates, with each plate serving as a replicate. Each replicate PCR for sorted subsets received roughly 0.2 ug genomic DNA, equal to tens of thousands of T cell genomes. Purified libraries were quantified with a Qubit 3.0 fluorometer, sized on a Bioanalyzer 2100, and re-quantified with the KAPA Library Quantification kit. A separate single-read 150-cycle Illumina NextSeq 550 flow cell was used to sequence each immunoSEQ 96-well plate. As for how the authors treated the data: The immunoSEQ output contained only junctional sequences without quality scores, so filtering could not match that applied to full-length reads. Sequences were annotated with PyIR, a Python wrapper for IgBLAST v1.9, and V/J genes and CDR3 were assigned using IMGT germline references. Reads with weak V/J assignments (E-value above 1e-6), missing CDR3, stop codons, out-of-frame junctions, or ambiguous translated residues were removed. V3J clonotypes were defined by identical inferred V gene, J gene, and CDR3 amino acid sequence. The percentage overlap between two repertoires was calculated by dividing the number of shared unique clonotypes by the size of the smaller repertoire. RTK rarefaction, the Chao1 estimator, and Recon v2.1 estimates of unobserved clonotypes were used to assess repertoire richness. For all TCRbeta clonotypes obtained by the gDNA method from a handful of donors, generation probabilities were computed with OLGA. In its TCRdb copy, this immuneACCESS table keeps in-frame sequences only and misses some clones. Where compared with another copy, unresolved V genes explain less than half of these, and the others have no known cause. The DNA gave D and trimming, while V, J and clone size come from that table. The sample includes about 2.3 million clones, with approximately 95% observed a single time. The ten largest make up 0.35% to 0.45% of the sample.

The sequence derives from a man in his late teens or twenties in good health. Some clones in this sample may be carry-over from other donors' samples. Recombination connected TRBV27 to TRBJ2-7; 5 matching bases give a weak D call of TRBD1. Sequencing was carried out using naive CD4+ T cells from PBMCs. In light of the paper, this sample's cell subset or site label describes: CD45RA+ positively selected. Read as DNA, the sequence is TGTGCCAGCAGTCGTCAGGGAAGTGCCGAGCAGTACTTC. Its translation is CASSRQGSAEQYF.